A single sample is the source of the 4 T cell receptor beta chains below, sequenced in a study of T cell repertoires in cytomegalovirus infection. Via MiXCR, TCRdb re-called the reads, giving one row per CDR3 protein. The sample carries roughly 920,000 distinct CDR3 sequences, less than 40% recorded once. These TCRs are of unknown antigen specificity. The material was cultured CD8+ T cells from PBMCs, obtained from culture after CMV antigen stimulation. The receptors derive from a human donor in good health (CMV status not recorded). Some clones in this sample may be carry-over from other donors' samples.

In DNA form, the CDR3 reads TGCGCCAGCAGCGAAGGGGGAGATGAGCAGTTCTTC. This codes for CASSEGGDEQFF. The chain links TRBV4-1 to TRBJ2-1, with D possibly being TRBD1 (6 bases). The CDR3 is 12 residues long. V was cut by 5 bases and J by 8 bases, with 10 bases left in between. The germline V gene has CDR1 MGHRA and CDR2 YSYEKL.

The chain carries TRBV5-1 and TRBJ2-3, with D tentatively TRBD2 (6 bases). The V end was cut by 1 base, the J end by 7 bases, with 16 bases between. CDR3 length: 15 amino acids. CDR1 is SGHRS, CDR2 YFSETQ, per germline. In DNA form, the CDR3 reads TGCGCCAGCAGCTTGTCGGAGGGACCACAGAATACGCAGTATTTT. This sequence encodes CASSLSEGPQNTQYF.

CDR3: CASSEDREDEKLFF. CDR3 coding DNA: TGTGCCAGCAGCGAAGACAGGGAGGATGAAAAACTGTTTTTT. The rearrangement joins TRBV7-9 to TRBJ1-4, with 7 bases lining up with TRBD1. The CDR3 has 14 residues. Trimming took 5 bases from V and 6 from J; bases not matched to a gene: 6. Germline lookup yields CDR1 SEHNR and CDR2 FQNEAQ (reference sequence).

Here the CDR3 DNA reads TGTGCCAGTAGTGTTCTGACCGGGGAGCTGTTTTTT. Translating it yields CASSVLTGELFF. The chain carries TRBV19 and TRBJ2-2; D not resolved. The CDR3 length is 12 residues. Per the germline V gene, CDR1 is LNHDA and CDR2 is SQIVND (reference sequence). V was trimmed by 5 bases and J by 5 bases, leaving 6 bases between them.